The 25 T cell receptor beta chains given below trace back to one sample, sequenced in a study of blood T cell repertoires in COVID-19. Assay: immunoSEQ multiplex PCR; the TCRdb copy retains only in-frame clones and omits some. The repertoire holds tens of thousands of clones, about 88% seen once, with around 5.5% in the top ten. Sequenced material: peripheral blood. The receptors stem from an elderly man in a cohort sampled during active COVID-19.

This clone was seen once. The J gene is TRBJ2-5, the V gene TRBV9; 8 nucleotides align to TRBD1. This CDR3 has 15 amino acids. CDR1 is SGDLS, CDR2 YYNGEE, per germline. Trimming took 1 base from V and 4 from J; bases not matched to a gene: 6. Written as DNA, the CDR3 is TGTGCCAGCAGCGTAATGACAGGGGAAAGAGAGACCCAGTACTTC. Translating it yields CASSVMTGERETQYF.

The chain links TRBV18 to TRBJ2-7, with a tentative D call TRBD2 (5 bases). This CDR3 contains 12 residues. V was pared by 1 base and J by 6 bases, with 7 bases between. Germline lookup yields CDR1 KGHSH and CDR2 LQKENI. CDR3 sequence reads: CASSPLGSEQYF. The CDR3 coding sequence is TGTGCCAGCTCACCACTGGGGAGCGAGCAGTACTTC. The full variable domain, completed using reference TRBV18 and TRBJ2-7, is NAGVMQNPRHLVRRRGQEARLRCSPMKGHSHVYWYRQLPEEGLKFMVYLQKENIIDESGMPKERFSAEFPKEGPSILRIQQVVRGDSAAYFCASSPLGSEQYFGPGTRLTVT.

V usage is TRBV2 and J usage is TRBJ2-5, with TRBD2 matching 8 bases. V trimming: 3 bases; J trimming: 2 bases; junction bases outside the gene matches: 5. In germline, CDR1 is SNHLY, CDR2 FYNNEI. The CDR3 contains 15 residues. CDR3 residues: CASSDGLAGQETQYF. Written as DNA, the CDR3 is TGTGCCAGCAGTGATGGGCTAGCGGGTCAAGAGACCCAGTACTTC.

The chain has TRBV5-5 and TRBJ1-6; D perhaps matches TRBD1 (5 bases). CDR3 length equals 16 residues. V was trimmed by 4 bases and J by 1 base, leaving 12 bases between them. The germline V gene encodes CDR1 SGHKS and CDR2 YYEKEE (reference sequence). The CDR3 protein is CASSLIRGSYNSPLHF. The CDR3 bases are TGTGCCAGCAGCCTCATCCGGGGGTCCTATAATTCACCCCTCCACTTT.

The CDR3 sequence: CASSPPTSGRGDTQYF. CDR3 DNA sequence: TGTGCCAGCAGCCCGCCGACTAGCGGAAGAGGAGATACGCAGTATTTT. The chain is built from TRBV3-1 (or the pseudogene TRBV3-2) and TRBJ2-3, with TRBD2 identical over 9 bases. The ends lost 4 bases at V and 5 bases at J; junction bases unmatched: 10. CDR1 and CDR2 from the germline V gene are LGHDT and YNNKEL (reference sequence). The CDR3 runs to 16 residues.

The CDR3 DNA reads as TGTGCCAGCAGCGCCACTCCGCGGGGGGGCCTCGGAAACATTCAGTACTTC. Translating it yields CASSATPRGGLGNIQYF. This chain connects TRBV11-2 to TRBJ2-4; 9 nucleotides align to TRBD2. J lost 6 bases, V lost 5 bases, and 14 bases had no gene match. The CDR3 consists of 17 residues. Germline-derived CDR1 and CDR2 are SGHAT and FQNNGV.

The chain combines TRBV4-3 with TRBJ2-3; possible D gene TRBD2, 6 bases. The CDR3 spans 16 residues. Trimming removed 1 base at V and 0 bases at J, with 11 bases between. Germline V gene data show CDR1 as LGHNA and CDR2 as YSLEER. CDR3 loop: CASSQGVSGSTDTQYF. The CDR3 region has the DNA TGCGCCAGCAGCCAAGGGGTTAGCGGAAGCACAGATACGCAGTATTTT.

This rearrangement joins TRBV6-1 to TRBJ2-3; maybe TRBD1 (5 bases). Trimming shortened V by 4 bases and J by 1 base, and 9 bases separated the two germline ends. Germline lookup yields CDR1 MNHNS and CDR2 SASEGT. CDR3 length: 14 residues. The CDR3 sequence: CASSGMTGTDTQYF. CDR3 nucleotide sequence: TGTGCCAGCAGTGGGATGACAGGCACAGATACGCAGTATTTT.

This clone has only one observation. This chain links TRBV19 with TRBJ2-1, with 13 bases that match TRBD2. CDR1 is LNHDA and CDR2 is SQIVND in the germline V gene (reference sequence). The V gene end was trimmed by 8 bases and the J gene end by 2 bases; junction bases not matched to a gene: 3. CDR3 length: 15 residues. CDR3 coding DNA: TGTGCCAGTCACACTAGCGGGAGGGCCTACAATGAGCAGTTCTTC. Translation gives CASHTSGRAYNEQFF.

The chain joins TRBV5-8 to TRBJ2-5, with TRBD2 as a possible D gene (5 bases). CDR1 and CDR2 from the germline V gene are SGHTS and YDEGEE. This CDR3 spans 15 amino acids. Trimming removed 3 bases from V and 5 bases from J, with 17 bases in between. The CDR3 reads CASSSPSPGIETQYF. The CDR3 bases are TGTGCCAGCAGCTCCCCTTCTCCGGGGATCGAGACCCAGTACTTC.

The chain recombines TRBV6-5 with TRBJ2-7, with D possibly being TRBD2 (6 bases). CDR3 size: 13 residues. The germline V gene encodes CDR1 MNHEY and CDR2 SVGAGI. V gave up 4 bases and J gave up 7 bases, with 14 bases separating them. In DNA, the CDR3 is TGTGCCAGCAGTTCGGCGGCAGGGAGGGAGCAGTACTTC. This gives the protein CASSSAAGREQYF.

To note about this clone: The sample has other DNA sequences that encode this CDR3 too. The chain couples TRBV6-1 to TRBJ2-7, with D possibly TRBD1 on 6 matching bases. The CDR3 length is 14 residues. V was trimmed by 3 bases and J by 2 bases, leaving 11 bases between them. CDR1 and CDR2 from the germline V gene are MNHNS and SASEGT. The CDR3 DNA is TGTGCCAGCAGTGAGAGTCAGGGGCCCTACGAGCAGTACTTC. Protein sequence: CASSESQGPYEQYF.

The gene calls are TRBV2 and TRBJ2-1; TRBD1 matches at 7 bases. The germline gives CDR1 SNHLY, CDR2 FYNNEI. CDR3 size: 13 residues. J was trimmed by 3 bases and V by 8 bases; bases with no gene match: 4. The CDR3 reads CASDRGLYNEQFF. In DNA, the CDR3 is TGTGCCAGCGATAGGGGGCTCTACAATGAGCAGTTCTTC.

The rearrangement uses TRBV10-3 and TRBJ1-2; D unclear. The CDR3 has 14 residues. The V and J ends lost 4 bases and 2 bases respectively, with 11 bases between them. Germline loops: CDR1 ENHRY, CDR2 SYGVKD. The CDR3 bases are TGTGCCATCAGTGTACTTCCGGGGAACTATGGCTACACCTTC. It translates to CAISVLPGNYGYTF.

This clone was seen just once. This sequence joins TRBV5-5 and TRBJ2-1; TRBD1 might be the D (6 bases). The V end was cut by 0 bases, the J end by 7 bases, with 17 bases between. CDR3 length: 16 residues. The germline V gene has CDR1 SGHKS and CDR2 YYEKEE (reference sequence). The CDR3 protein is CASSLAGQRMGNEQFF. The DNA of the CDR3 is TGTGCCAGCAGCTTGGCCGGACAGCGGATGGGGAATGAGCAGTTCTTC.

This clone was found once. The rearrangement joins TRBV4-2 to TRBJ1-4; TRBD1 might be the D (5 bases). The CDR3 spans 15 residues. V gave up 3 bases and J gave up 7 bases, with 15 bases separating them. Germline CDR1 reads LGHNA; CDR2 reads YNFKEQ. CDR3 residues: CASSQETALGEKLFF. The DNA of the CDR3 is TGTGCCAGCAGCCAGGAGACAGCCCTCGGTGAAAAACTGTTTTTT.

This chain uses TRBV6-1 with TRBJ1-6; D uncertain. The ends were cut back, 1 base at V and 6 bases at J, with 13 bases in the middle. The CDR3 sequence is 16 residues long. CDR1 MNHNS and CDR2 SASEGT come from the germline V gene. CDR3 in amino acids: CASSEVLGRANSPLHF. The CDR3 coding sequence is TGTGCCAGCAGTGAAGTATTGGGCAGAGCTAATTCACCCCTCCACTTT.

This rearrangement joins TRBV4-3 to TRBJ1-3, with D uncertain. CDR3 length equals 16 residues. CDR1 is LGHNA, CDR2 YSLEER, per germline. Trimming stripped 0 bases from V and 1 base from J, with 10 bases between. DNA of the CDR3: TGCGCCAGCAGCCAAGATCGCGGGGTTTCTGGAAACACCATATATTTT. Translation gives CASSQDRGVSGNTIYF.

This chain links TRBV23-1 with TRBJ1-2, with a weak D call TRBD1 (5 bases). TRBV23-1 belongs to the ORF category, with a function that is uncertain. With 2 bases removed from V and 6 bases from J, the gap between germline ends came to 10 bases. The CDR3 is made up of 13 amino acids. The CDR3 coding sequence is TGCGCCAGCAGTCAAAGGGCAGGGAATGGCTACACCTTC. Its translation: CASSQRAGNGYTF.

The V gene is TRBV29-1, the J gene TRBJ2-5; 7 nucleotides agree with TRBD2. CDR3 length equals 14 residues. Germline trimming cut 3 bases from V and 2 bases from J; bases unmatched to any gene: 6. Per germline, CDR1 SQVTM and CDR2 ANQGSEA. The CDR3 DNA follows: TGCAGCGTTGAGAAGCTAGCGGCACAAGAGACCCAGTACTTC. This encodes CSVEKLAAQETQYF.

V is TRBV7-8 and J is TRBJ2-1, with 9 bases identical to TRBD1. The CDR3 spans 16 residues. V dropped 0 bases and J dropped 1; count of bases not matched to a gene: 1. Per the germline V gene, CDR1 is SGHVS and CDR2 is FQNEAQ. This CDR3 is CASSLAGQGSYNEQFF. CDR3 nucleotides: TGTGCCAGCAGCTTAGCGGGACAGGGATCCTACAATGAGCAGTTCTTC.

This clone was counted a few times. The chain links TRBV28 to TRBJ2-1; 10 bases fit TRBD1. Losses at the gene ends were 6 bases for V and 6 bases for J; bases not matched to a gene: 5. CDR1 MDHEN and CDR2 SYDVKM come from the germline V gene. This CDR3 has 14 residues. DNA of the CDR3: TGTGCCAGCAGAGGGACAGGGGCCTTCAATGAGCAGTTCTTC. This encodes CASRGTGAFNEQFF.

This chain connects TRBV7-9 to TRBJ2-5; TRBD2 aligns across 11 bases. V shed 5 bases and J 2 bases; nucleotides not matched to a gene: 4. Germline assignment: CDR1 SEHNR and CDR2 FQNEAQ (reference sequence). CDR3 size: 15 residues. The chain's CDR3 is CASSPGLAEQETQYF. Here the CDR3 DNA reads TGTGCCAGCAGCCCGGGACTAGCGGAGCAAGAGACCCAGTACTTC.

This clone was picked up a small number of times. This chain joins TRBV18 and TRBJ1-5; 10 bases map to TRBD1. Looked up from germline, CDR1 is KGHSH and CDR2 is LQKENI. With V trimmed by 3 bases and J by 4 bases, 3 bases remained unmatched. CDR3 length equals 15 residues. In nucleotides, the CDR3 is TGTGCCAGCTCACCGGGACAGGGGAATAATCAGCCCCAGCATTTT. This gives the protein CASSPGQGNNQPQHF.

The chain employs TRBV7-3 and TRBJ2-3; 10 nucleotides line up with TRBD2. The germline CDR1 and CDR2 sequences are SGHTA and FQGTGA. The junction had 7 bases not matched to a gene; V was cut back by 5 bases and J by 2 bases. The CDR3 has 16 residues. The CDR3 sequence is CASSQISGGDTDTQYF. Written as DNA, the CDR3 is TGTGCCAGCAGCCAAATAAGCGGGGGGGACACAGATACGCAGTATTTT.